Listed below are T cell receptor beta chains from one sample, sequenced in a study of Graves' ophthalmopathy and Graves' hyperthyroidism. From the multiplex PCR reads, TCRdb called clonotypes with MiXCR, one entry per CDR3 protein. The sample lists 650,000 to 900,000 distinct CDR3 sequences; roughly 40% were seen once. The sample comprised peripheral blood. Source of these receptors: an adult man with Graves' ophthalmopathy. Each CDR3 is given with its conserved first and last residue. Fields, in order: J gene, V gene, D gene, clone size, CDR3 DNA, CDR3 protein. A D gene is named only where the DNA matches it firmly. Clone size is stated in some rows and not others, as once, few, many or a class when expanded.

j_call: TRBJ2-7
v_call: TRBV2
d_call: TRBD2
clone_size: NA
cdr3_nt: TGTGCCAGCAGCCCGTACGGGAGACTAGCGGGAGGCAACGAGCAGTACTTC
cdr3_aa: CASSPYGRLAGGNEQYF

j_call: TRBJ2-5
v_call: TRBV15
d_call: NA
clone_size: few
cdr3_nt: TGTGCCGCCAGCAGAGATCAGGTTCTTCATGGCGCGGCCATGGGAGAGACCCAGTACTTC
cdr3_aa: CAASRDQVLHGAAMGETQYF

j_call: TRBJ1-2
v_call: TRBV15
d_call: NA
clone_size: NA
cdr3_nt: TGTGCCAGCGGAGGGACCGACGCCGACTATGGCTACACCTTC
cdr3_aa: CASGGTDADYGYTF

j_call: TRBJ1-1
v_call: TRBV9
d_call: NA
clone_size: many
cdr3_nt: TGTGCCAGCGGGTCCCTCTCGGGTACTGAAGCTTTCTTT
cdr3_aa: CASGSLSGTEAFF

j_call: TRBJ2-3
v_call: TRBV7-8
d_call: NA
clone_size: NA
cdr3_nt: TGTGCCAGCAGCCCTAGAGGCCGACAGACTAGCACAGATACGCAGTATTTT
cdr3_aa: CASSPRGRQTSTDTQYF

j_call: TRBJ1-2
v_call: TRBV20-1
d_call: TRBD1
clone_size: few
cdr3_nt: TGCAGTGCTAGAGAATTTGGACAGGGTGGTGGCACCTTC
cdr3_aa: CSAREFGQGGGTF

j_call: TRBJ1-2
v_call: TRBV7-2
d_call: NA
clone_size: NA
cdr3_nt: TGTGCCAGCAGAAAGGACAGCCGTTCCAAGGGCTACACCTTC
cdr3_aa: CASRKDSRSKGYTF

j_call: TRBJ2-5
v_call: TRBV25-1
d_call: NA
clone_size: many
cdr3_nt: TGTGCCAGCAGTGACTATTGGGGCGGAGCTGGTCGGGAGACCCAGTACTTC
cdr3_aa: CASSDYWGGAGRETQYF

j_call: TRBJ2-2
v_call: TRBV20-1
d_call: NA
clone_size: NA
cdr3_nt: TGCAGTGCTAGAGCGAATACAGGCCCCGGGGAGCTGTTTTTT
cdr3_aa: CSARANTGPGELFF

j_call: TRBJ1-5
v_call: TRBV10-2
d_call: NA
clone_size: NA
cdr3_nt: TGCGCCAGCAGTGACACAGGCGGCAATCAGCCCCAGCATTTT
cdr3_aa: CASSDTGGNQPQHF

j_call: TRBJ1-2
v_call: TRBV4-1
d_call: TRBD1
clone_size: few
cdr3_nt: TGCGCCAGCAGTCATCCCGACAGGGAGGGCTATGGCTACACCTTC
cdr3_aa: CASSHPDREGYGYTF

j_call: TRBJ1-1
v_call: TRBV24-1
d_call: NA
clone_size: many
cdr3_nt: TGTGCCACCAGTGCATCAGGGTCAGGGGACACTGAAGCTTTCTTT
cdr3_aa: CATSASGSGDTEAFF

j_call: TRBJ1-6
v_call: TRBV7-9
d_call: NA
clone_size: few
cdr3_nt: TGTGCCAGCAGCTTAGGTTTCGGGCGTTCACCCCTCCACTTT
cdr3_aa: CASSLGFGRSPLHF

j_call: TRBJ2-5
v_call: TRBV6-6
d_call: NA
clone_size: NA
cdr3_nt: TGTGCCAGCAGTTACCGGTCAGAGACCCAGTACTTC
cdr3_aa: CASSYRSETQYF

j_call: TRBJ2-5
v_call: TRBV6-5
d_call: NA
clone_size: NA
cdr3_nt: TGTGCCAGCAGTTACTCGTGGACAAAAGAGCGTGAGACCCAGTACTTC
cdr3_aa: CASSYSWTKERETQYF

j_call: TRBJ1-3
v_call: TRBV20-1
d_call: NA
clone_size: few
cdr3_nt: TGCAGTGCTAGAGATGGGCAGGGGAGAAACACCATATATTTT
cdr3_aa: CSARDGQGRNTIYF

j_call: TRBJ1-6
v_call: TRBV28
d_call: TRBD1
clone_size: once
cdr3_nt: TGTGCCAGCAGTTTGCGTGGGAAGACAGGGATTAGTTCACCCCTCCACTTT
cdr3_aa: CASSLRGKTGISSPLHF

j_call: TRBJ1-4
v_call: TRBV19
d_call: NA
clone_size: NA
cdr3_nt: TGTGCCACCCAGACCGGGGCAACTAATGAAAAACTGTTTTTT
cdr3_aa: CATQTGATNEKLFF

j_call: TRBJ1-5
v_call: TRBV7-9
d_call: NA
clone_size: many
cdr3_nt: TGTGCCAGCAGCTTCGACCTCAGCTCCCAGCATTTT
cdr3_aa: CASSFDLSSQHF

j_call: TRBJ2-7
v_call: TRBV5-4
d_call: TRBD2
clone_size: NA
cdr3_nt: TGTGCCAGCAGCTTCGGTGCGGGAGGGCCTTACGAGCAGTACTTC
cdr3_aa: CASSFGAGGPYEQYF

j_call: TRBJ2-3
v_call: TRBV10-3
d_call: NA
clone_size: NA
cdr3_nt: TGTGCCATCAAGGAAGGGCAGGATACGCAGTATTTT
cdr3_aa: CAIKEGQDTQYF

j_call: TRBJ2-2
v_call: TRBV7-9
d_call: NA
clone_size: few
cdr3_nt: TGTGCCAGCAGCTTCCCTTACCCCGGGGAGCTGTTTTTT
cdr3_aa: CASSFPYPGELFF

j_call: TRBJ2-7
v_call: TRBV7-9
d_call: NA
clone_size: NA
cdr3_nt: TGTGCCAGCAGCTTATCAGTCGAGCAGTACTTC
cdr3_aa: CASSLSVEQYF

j_call: TRBJ2-2
v_call: TRBV7-9
d_call: NA
clone_size: many
cdr3_nt: TGTGCCAGCAGCTTACCCGGAGCGAACACCGGGGAGCTGTTTTTT
cdr3_aa: CASSLPGANTGELFF

j_call: TRBJ1-2
v_call: TRBV19
d_call: TRBD1
clone_size: NA
cdr3_nt: TGTGCCAGTAGGGGACAGGGGGCGCGGGGGATTGAACTTAACTATGGCTACACCTTC
cdr3_aa: CASRGQGARGIELNYGYTF

j_call: TRBJ2-7
v_call: TRBV19
d_call: TRBD2
clone_size: NA
cdr3_nt: TGTGCCAGTAGTACTTCCGGGACTAGCGTCTACGAGCAGTACTTC
cdr3_aa: CASSTSGTSVYEQYF

j_call: TRBJ1-1
v_call: TRBV29-1
d_call: NA
clone_size: many
cdr3_nt: TGCAGCGTCAGGCTGAACACTGAAGCTTTCTTT
cdr3_aa: CSVRLNTEAFF

j_call: TRBJ2-7
v_call: TRBV9
d_call: NA
clone_size: NA
cdr3_nt: TGTGCTAACCCGGACTCCTACGAGCAGTACTTC
cdr3_aa: CANPDSYEQYF

j_call: TRBJ2-5
v_call: TRBV20-1
d_call: NA
clone_size: NA
cdr3_nt: TGCAGTGCTAGTCCCCAGCTTTCCGCGACCCAGTACTTC
cdr3_aa: CSASPQLSATQYF

j_call: TRBJ2-5
v_call: TRBV19
d_call: TRBD1
clone_size: NA
cdr3_nt: TGTGCCAGCAGGACAGGGAGTATGGCCCAAGAGACCCAGTACTTC
cdr3_aa: CASRTGSMAQETQYF

j_call: TRBJ1-1
v_call: TRBV10-3
d_call: NA
clone_size: many
cdr3_nt: TGTGCCATCAACGCGCAGGCAAACACTGAAGCTTTCTTT
cdr3_aa: CAINAQANTEAFF

j_call: TRBJ2-7
v_call: TRBV19
d_call: TRBD1
clone_size: few
cdr3_nt: TGTGCCAGTAGTCTCGGCAGGACAGGGCTCCGGGAGCAGTACTTC
cdr3_aa: CASSLGRTGLREQYF

j_call: TRBJ2-5
v_call: TRBV6-5
d_call: NA
clone_size: few
cdr3_nt: TGTGCCAGCAGTTTACAATCGGGACCGCAAGAGACCCAGTACTTC
cdr3_aa: CASSLQSGPQETQYF

j_call: TRBJ1-2
v_call: TRBV2
d_call: NA
clone_size: many
cdr3_nt: TGTGCCAGCAAATTTGGGGCAGGAGCTGTATTGGGCTACACCTTC
cdr3_aa: CASKFGAGAVLGYTF

j_call: TRBJ1-2
v_call: TRBV7-2
d_call: NA
clone_size: NA
cdr3_nt: TGTGCCAGCAGCTTAATGTCACAGGGAGACGGCTATGGCTACACCTTC
cdr3_aa: CASSLMSQGDGYGYTF

j_call: TRBJ1-2
v_call: TRBV6-6
d_call: NA
clone_size: NA
cdr3_nt: TGTGCCAGCAGTTATATGGGGGGCCATGGCTACACCTTC
cdr3_aa: CASSYMGGHGYTF